The entry that follows covers one T cell receptor beta chain sequence. TCRdb's copy holds only in-frame clones and misses some; the assay was immunoSEQ multiplex PCR. The repertoire holds about 660,000 clones, with approximately 90% as singletons. The CDR3 contains 12 residues. From germline, CDR1 is MDHEN and CDR2 SYDVKM. The V end lost 3 bases, the J end lost 6 bases, and 9 bases lay between the germline ends. The sample comes from a study of shared T cell receptors in the human thymus. Separately, the same data were catalogued under a study of human thymus T cells. That paper states: It was healthy Finnish infants having corrective surgery for congenital heart defects who were the donors. The thymus tissue came from resections taken during corrective heart surgery. Thymic and blood repertoires appeared to display a bias in their usage of V and J genes.

This chain uses TRBV28 with TRBJ2-7; D remains ambiguous. The clonotype comes from a boy under three years old with a congenital heart defect. The sequencing sample was made of thymocytes. CDR3 in amino acids: CASSLTSGEQYF. CDR3 coding DNA: TGTGCCAGCAGTTTGACCTCGGGCGAGCAGTACTTC.